This T cell receptor (beta chain) stems from a study of shared clonotypes between healthy human individuals. With respect to this clone: Its target is unknown.

Study-level results: Sharing across several donors was seen in around 5% of naive CD4 clonotypes.

V shed 3 bases and J 2 bases; nucleotides not matched to a gene: 7. The germline gives CDR1 SNHLY, CDR2 FYNNEI. The CDR3 has 16 residues. Generated by immunoSEQ multiplex PCR, the TCRdb table keeps only in-frame clones and is missing some. The sample carries 2.5 million or so clones, roughly 92% recorded once. The origin of this receptor is a man younger than 35 in good health. Input material: naive CD4+ T cells sorted from blood. Subset reported: CD45RA+ positively selected. The genes are TRBV2 and TRBJ1-5; 7 nucleotides line up with TRBD1. As DNA, the CDR3 is TGTGCCAGCAGTGATCGGACAGGTAAGGGCAATCAGCCCCAGCATTTT. Protein: CASSDRTGKGNQPQHF.